This T cell receptor (beta chain) was recovered during a study of blood T cell repertoires in COVID-19. Using immunoSEQ multiplex PCR, the repertoire was profiled, and TCRdb retains in-frame clones only, with some absent. The sample includes more than 95,000 clones, about 76% of them seen just once. This CDR3 is built from 17 residues. Losses at the gene ends were 3 bases for V and 6 bases for J; bases not matched to a gene: 14. CDR1 and CDR2 (germline): SGHRS, YFSETQ. Sequenced input: peripheral blood. The clonotype was recovered from a man older than 75 with acute or convalescent COVID-19. The chain is built from TRBV5-1 and TRBJ2-3; the match to TRBD2 covers 9 bases. The CDR3 protein is CASSSSRTSDPVDTQYF. DNA for the CDR3: TGCGCCAGCAGCTCTTCTAGGACTAGCGACCCCGTGGATACGCAGTATTTT.